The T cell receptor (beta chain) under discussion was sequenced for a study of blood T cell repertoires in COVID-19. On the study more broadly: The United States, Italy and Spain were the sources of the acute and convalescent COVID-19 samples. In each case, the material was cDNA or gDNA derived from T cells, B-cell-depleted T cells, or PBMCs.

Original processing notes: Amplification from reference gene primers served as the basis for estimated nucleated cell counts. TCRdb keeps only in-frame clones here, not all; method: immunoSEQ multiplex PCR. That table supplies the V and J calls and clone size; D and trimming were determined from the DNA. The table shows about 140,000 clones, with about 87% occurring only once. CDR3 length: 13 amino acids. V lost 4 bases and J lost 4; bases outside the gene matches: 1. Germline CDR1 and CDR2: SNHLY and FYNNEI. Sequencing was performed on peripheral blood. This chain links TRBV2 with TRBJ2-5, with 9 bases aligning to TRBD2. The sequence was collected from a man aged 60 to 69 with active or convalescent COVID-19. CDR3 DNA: TGTGCCAGCAGTGTACTAGCGGGAGAGACCCAGTACTTC. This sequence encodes CASSVLAGETQYF.